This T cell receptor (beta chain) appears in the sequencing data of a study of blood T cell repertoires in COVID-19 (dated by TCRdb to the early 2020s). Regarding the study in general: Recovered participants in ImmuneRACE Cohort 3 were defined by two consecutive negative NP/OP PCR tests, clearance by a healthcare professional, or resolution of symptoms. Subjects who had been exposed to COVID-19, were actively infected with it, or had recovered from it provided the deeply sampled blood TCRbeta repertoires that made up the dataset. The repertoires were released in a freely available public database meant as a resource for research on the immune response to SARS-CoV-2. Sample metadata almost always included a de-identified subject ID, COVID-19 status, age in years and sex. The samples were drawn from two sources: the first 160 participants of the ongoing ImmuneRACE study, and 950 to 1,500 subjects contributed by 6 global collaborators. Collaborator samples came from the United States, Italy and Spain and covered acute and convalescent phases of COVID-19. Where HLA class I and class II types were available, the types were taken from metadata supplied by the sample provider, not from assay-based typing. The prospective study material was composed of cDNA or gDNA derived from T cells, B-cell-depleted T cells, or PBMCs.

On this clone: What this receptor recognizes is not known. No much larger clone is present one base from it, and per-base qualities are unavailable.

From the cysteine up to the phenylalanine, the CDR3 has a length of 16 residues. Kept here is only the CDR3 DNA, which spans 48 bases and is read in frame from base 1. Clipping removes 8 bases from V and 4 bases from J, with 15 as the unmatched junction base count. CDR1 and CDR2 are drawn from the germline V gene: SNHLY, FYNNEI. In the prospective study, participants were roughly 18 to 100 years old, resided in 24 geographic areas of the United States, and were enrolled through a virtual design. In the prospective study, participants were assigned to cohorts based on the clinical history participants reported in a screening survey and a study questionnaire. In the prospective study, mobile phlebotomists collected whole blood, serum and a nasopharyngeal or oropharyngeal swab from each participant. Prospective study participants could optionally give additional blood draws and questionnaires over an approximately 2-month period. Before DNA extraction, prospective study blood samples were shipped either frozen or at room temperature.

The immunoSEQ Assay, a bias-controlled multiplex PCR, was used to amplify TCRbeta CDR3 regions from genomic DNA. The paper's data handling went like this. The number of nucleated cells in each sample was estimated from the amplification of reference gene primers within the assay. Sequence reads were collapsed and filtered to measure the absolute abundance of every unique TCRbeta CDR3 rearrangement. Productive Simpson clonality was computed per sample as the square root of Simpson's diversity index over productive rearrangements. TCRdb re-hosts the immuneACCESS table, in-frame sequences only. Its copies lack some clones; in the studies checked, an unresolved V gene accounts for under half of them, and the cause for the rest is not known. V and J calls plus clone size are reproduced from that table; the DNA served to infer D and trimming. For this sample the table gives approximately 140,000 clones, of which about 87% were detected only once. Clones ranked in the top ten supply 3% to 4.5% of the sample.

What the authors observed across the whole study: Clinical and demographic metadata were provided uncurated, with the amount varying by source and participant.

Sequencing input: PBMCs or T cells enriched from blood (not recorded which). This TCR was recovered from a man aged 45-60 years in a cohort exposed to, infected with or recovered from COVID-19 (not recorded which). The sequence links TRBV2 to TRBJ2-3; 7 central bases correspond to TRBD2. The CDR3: CASGLWAGERPDTQYF. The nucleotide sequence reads TGTGCCAGCGGCCTCTGGGCGGGAGAAAGACCAGATACGCAGTATTTT.